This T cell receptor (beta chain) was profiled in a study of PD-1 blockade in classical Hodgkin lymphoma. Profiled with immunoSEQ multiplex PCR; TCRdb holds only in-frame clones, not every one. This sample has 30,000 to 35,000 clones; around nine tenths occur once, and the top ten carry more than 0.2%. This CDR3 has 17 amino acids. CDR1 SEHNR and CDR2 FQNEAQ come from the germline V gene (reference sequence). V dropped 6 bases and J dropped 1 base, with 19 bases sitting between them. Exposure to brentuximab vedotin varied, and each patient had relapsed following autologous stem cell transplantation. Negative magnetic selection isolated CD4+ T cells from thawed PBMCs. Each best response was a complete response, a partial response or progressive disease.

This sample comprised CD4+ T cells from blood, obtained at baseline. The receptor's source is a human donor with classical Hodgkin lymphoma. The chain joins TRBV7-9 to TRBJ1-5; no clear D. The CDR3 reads CASRPELGRESNQPQHF. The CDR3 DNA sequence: TGTGCCAGCAGGCCCGAGCTGGGAAGGGAGAGCAATCAGCCCCAGCATTTT.